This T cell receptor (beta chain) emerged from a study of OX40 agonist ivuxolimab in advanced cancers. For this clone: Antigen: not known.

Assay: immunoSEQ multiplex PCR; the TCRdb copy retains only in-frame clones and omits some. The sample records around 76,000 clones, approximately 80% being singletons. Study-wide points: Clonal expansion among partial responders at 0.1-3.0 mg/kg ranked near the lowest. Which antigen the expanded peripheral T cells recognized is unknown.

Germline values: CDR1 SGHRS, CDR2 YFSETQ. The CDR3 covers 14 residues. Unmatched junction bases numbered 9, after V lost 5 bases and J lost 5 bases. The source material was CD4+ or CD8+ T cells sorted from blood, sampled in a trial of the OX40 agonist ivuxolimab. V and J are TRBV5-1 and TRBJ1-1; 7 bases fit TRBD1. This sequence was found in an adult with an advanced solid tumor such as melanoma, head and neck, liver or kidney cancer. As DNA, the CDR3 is TGCGCCAGCAGTCCTCACAGGGGAGTTACTGAAGCTTTCTTT. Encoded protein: CASSPHRGVTEAFF.